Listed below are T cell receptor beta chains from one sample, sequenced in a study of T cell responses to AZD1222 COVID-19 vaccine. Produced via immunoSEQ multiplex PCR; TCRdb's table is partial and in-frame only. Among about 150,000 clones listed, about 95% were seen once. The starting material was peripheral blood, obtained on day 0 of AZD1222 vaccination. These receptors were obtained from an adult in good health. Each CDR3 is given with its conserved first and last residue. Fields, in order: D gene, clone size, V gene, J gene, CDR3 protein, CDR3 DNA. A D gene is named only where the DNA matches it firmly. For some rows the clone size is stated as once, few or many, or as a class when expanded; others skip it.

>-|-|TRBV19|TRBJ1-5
CASSPRGPRGQPQHF
TGTGCCAGTAGTCCTCGCGGCCCACGGGGTCAGCCCCAGCATTTT
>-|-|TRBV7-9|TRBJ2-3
CASSPSTDTQYF
TGTGCCAGCAGCCCGTCCACAGATACGCAGTATTTT
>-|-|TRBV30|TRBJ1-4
CAWSSGESTNEKLFF
TGTGCCTGGAGCTCAGGGGAGTCAACTAATGAAAAACTGTTTTTT
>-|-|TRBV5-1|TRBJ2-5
CASSLATALQETQYF
TGCGCCAGCAGCTTGGCTACGGCGTTACAAGAGACCCAGTACTTC
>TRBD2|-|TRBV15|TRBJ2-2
CATSTLSGLAGGNTGELFF
TGTGCCACCAGCACTTTATCGGGACTAGCGGGAGGGAACACCGGGGAGCTGTTTTTT
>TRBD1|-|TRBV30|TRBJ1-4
CAWSDPRGRIGEKLFF
TGTGCCTGGAGTGACCCCAGGGGGCGCATTGGTGAAAAACTGTTTTTT
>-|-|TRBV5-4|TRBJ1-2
CASSLGAGDDGYTF
TGTGCCAGCAGCTTGGGAGCAGGGGACGATGGCTACACCTTC
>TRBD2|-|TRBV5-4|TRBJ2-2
CASSFLSGSQNTGELFF
TGTGCCAGCAGCTTCCTTAGCGGGAGTCAGAACACCGGGGAGCTGTTTTTT
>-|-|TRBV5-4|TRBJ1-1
CASSLPGALGTEAFF
TGTGCCAGCAGCTTGCCGGGGGCGCTGGGCACTGAAGCTTTCTTT
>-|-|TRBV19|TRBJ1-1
CASRERSAEVAFF
TGTGCCAGTAGGGAGAGGTCGGCTGAAGTAGCTTTCTTT
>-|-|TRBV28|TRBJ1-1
CASSLFTEAFF
TGTGCCAGCAGTTTGTTCACTGAAGCTTTCTTT
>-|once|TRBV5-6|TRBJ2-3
CASSIRLGGTQYF
TGTGCCAGCAGCATCCGCTTGGGGGGTACGCAGTATTTT
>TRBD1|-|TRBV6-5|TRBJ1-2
CASSSGTGDGYTF
TGTGCCAGCAGCTCCGGGACAGGGGATGGCTACACCTTC
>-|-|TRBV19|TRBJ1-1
CASSVMGRDTEAFF
TGTGCCAGTAGTGTGATGGGTCGGGACACTGAAGCTTTCTTT
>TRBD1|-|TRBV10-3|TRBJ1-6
CAISAGPGQGNSPLHF
TGTGCCATCAGTGCCGGGCCGGGACAGGGCAATTCACCCCTCCACTTT
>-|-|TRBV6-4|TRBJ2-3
CASSDPPLDTQYF
TGTGCCAGCAGTGACCCACCCCTAGATACGCAGTATTTT
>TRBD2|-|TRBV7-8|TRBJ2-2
CASSLLAGSRTGELFF
TGTGCCAGCAGCTTACTAGCGGGATCCCGCACCGGGGAGCTGTTTTTT
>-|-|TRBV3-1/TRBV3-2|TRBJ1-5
CASSQSQGNQPQHF
TGTGCCAGCAGCCAATCCCAGGGGAATCAGCCCCAGCATTTT
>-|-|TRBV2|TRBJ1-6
CASSANRQALSALHF
TGTGCCAGCAGTGCCAACCGACAGGCCCTGTCGGCCCTCCACTTT
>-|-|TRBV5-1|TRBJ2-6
CASSLYQGTGANVLTF
TGCGCCAGCAGCTTGTATCAGGGGACGGGGGCCAACGTCCTGACTTTC
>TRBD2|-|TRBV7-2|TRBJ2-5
CASSLGLAGGRETQYF
TGTGCCAGCAGCTTAGGGTTAGCGGGGGGTCGAGAGACCCAGTACTTC
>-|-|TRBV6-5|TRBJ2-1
CASRARDGLYNEQFF
TGTGCCAGCAGGGCCCGGGACGGACTCTACAATGAGCAGTTCTTC
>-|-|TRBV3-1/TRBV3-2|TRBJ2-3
CASSLGWGGTDTQYF
TGTGCCAGCAGCCTGGGGTGGGGGGGCACAGATACGCAGTATTTT
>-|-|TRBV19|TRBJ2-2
CASSLGTLTNTGELFF
TGTGCCAGTAGCCTAGGGACATTGACGAACACCGGGGAGCTGTTTTTT
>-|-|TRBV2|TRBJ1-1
CASSELGNTEAFF
TGTGCCAGCAGTGAATTGGGGAATACTGAAGCTTTCTTT
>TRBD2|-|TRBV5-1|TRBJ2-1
CASSLASGGGNEQFF
TGCGCCAGCAGCTTGGCTAGCGGGGGGGGCAATGAGCAGTTCTTC
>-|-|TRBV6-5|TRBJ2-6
CASSYTGQAGANVLTF
TGTGCCAGCAGTTACACAGGACAAGCTGGGGCCAACGTCCTGACTTTC
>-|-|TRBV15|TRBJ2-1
CATSRDVGGEQFF
TGTGCCACCAGCAGAGATGTCGGTGGTGAGCAGTTCTTC
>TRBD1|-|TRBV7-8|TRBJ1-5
CASSWDSSQPQHF
TGTGCCAGCAGCTGGGACAGCTCCCAGCCCCAGCATTTT
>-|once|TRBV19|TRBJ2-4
CASRGPWGTQYF
TGTGCCAGTAGGGGACCTTGGGGGACTCAGTACTTC
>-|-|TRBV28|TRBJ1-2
CASSSSPYGYTF
TGTGCCAGCAGTTCGTCCCCTTATGGCTACACCTTC
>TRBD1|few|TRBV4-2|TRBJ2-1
CASSHEGQGDYNEQFF
TGTGCCAGCAGCCACGAGGGGCAGGGGGACTACAATGAGCAGTTCTTC
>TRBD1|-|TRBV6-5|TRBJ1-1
CASSPRTGGNTEAFF
TGTGCCAGCAGTCCTCGGACAGGGGGGAACACTGAAGCTTTCTTT
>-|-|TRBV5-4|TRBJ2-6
CASSLGGAGANVLTF
TGTGCCAGCAGCTTGGGGGGAGCTGGGGCCAACGTCCTGACTTTC
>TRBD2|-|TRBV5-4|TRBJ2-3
CASHLAGGTDTQYF
TGTGCCAGCCACCTAGCGGGAGGCACAGATACGCAGTATTTT
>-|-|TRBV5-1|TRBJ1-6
CASSRSGAPGSPLHF
TGCGCCAGCAGCCGGTCAGGGGCCCCGGGGTCACCCCTCCACTTT
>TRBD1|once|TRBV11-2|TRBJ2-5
CASSTDRGPQETQYF
TGTGCCAGCAGCACGGACAGGGGACCCCAAGAGACCCAGTACTTC
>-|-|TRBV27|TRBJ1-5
CASSPFSGLMRYQPQHF
TGTGCCAGCAGTCCCTTTTCCGGGTTAATGCGATATCAGCCCCAGCATTTT
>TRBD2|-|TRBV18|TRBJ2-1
CASSPPGLAGVHEQFF
TGTGCCAGCTCACCCCCCGGACTAGCGGGAGTACATGAGCAGTTCTTC
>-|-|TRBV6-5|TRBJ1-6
CASSYTGANSPLHF
TGTGCCAGCAGTTACACCGGGGCCAATTCACCCCTCCACTTT
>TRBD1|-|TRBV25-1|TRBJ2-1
CASSEGQGNDEQFF
TGTGCCAGCAGTGAGGGACAGGGGAATGATGAGCAGTTCTTC
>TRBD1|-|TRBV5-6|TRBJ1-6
CASSRPGQGAGSPLHF
TGTGCCAGCAGCCGTCCGGGACAGGGGGCGGGTTCACCCCTCCACTTT
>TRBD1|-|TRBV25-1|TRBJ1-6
CASRGGDRISPLHF
TGTGCCAGCAGGGGGGGGGACAGGATTTCACCCCTCCACTTT
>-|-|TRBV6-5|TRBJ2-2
CASKGSYTGELFF
TGTGCCAGCAAGGGGTCCTACACCGGGGAGCTGTTTTTT
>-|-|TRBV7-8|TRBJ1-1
CASSLETENTEAFF
TGTGCCAGCAGCTTAGAAACAGAGAACACTGAAGCTTTCTTT
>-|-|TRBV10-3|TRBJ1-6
CAIQGLNSPLHF
TGTGCCATCCAGGGTTTGAATTCACCCCTCCACTTT
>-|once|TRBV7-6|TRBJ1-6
CASSQSWGVSYNSPLHF
TGTGCCAGCAGCCAATCTTGGGGGGTTAGCTATAATTCACCCCTCCACTTT
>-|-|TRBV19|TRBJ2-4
CASSSALGGILNIQYF
TGTGCCAGTAGTTCAGCGCTCGGTGGGATCCTAAACATTCAGTACTTC
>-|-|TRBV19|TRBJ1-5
CASSKVNQPQHF
TGTGCCAGTAGTAAGGTCAATCAGCCCCAGCATTTT
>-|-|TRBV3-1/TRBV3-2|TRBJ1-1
CASSQEGSAVNTEAFF
TGTGCCAGCAGCCAAGAGGGGTCCGCGGTGAACACTGAAGCTTTCTTT
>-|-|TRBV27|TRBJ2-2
CASSLLSAGAHTGELFF
TGTGCCAGCAGTTTACTATCCGCGGGGGCGCACACCGGGGAGCTGTTTTTT
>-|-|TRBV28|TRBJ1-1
CASSLGGKLNTEAFF
TGTGCCAGCAGTTTGGGAGGAAAGTTGAACACTGAAGCTTTCTTT
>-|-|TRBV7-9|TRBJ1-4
CASSSGWGEKLFF
TGTGCCAGCAGCTCAGGGTGGGGTGAAAAACTGTTTTTT
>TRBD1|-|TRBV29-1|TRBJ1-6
CSARGANSPLHF
TGCAGCGCCAGGGGGGCGAATTCACCCCTCCACTTT